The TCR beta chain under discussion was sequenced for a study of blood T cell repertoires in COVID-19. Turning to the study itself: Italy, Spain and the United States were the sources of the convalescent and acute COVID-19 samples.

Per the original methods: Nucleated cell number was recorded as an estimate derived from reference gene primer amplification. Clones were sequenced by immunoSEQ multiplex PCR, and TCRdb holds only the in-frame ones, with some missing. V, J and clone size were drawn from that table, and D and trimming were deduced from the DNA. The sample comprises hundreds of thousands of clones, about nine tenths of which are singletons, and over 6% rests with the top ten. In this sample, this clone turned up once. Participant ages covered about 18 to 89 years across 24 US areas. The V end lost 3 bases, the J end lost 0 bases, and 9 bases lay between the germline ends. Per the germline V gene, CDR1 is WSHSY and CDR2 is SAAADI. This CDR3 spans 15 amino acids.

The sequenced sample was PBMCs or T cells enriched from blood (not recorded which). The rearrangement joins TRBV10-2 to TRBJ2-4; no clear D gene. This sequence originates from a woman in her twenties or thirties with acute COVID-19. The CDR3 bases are TGCGCCAGCAGTGATCCTACCCTAGCCAAAAACATTCAGTACTTC. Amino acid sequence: CASSDPTLAKNIQYF.